Sequencing of this TCR beta chain was carried out in a study of T cells after posttransplantation cyclophosphamide. Clones were sequenced by immunoSEQ multiplex PCR, and TCRdb holds only the in-frame ones, with some missing. The data show roughly 10,000 clones, around 92% seen once. Study outcomes and limitations: Donor-recipient repertoire similarity was low at 1-2 months, rising over year one. Tissue-infiltrating T cells from skin or gut overlapped little with blood T cells. After PTCy, TRB diversity resembled that of CNI/methotrexate controls.

To note about this clone: Antigen specificity is unknown.

Trimming removed 4 bases at V and 4 bases at J, with 10 bases between. This CDR3 has 13 residues. Germline V gene lookup returns CDR1 MNHEY and CDR2 SMNVEV (reference sequence). Control samples came 1 year after myeloablative marrow transplants with methotrexate plus calcineurin inhibitor. The rearrangement uses TRBV27 and TRBJ1-2; no clear D. This sequence originates from a male patient aged 50 or older who received an allogeneic stem cell transplant from an unrelated donor, was CMV-positive, and had chronic GVHD only. The graft donor may have contributed some T cells. The sample consisted of PBMCs, taken about 67 weeks after allogeneic stem cell transplant with calcineurin inhibitor and methotrexate. The CDR3 protein is CASSSRAAYGYTF. The CDR3 DNA is TGTGCCAGCAGTTCGAGGGCAGCCTATGGCTACACCTTC.